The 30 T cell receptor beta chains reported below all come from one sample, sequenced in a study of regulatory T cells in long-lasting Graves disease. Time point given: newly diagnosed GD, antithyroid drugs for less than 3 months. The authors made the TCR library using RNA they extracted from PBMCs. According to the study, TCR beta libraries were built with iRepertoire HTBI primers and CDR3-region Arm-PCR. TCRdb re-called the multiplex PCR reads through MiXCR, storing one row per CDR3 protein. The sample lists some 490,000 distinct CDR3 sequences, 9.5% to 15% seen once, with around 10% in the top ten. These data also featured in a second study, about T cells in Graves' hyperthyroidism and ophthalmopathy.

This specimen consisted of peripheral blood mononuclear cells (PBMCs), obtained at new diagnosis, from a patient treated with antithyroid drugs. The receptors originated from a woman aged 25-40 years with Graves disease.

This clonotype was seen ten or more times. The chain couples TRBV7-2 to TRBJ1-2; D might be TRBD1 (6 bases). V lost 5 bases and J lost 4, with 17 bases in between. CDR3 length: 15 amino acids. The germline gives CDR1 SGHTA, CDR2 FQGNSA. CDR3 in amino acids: CASSPAAGDIYGYTF. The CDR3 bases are TGTGCCAGCAGCCCGGCGGCAGGGGACATCTATGGCTACACCTTC.

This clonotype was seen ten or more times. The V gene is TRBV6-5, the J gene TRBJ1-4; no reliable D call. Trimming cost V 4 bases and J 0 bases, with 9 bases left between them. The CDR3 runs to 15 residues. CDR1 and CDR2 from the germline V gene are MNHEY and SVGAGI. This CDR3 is CASSFGRTTNEKLFF. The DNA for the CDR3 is TGTGCCAGCAGTTTCGGACGTACAACTAATGAAAAACTGTTTTTT.

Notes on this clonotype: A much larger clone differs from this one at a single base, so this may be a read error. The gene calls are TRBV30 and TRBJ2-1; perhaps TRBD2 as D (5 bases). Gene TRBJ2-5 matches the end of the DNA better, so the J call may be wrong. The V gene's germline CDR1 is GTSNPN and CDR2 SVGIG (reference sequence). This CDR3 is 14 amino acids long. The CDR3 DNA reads TGTGCCCGTCCCGAGCGGACCCTTCAAGAGACCCAGTACTTC. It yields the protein CARPERTLQETQYF.

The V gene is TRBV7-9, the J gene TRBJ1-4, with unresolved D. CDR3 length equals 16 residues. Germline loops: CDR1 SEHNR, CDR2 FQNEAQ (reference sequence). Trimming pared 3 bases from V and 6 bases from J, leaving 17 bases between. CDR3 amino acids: CASSFLSRPRDEKLFF. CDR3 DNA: TGTGCCAGCAGCTTCCTTAGTCGCCCGCGGGATGAAAAACTGTTTTTT.

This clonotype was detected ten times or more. The CDR3 is CASRKRTSEGEQYF. The CDR3 DNA sequence: TGTGCCAGCAGGAAGCGGACTAGCGAGGGGGAGCAGTACTTC. This rearrangement joins TRBV2 to TRBJ2-7; 9 bases are shared with TRBD2. CDR1 is SNHLY, CDR2 FYNNEI, per germline. The CDR3 covers 14 residues. J lost 7 bases, V lost 6 bases, and 10 bases had no gene match.

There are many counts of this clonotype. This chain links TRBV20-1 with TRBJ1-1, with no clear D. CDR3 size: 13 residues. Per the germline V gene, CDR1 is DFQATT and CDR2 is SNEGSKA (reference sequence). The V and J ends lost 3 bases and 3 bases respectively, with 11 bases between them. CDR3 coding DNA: TGCAGTGCTAGTGTATATATGGACACTGAAGCTTTCTTT. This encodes CSASVYMDTEAFF.

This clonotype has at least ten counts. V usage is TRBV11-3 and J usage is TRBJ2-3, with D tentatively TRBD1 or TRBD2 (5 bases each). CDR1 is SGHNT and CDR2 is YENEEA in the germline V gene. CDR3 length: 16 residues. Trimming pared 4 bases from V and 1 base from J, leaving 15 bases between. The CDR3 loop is CASSSGQWWGTDTQYF. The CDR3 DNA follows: TGTGCCAGCAGCTCGGGGCAGTGGTGGGGCACAGATACGCAGTATTTT.

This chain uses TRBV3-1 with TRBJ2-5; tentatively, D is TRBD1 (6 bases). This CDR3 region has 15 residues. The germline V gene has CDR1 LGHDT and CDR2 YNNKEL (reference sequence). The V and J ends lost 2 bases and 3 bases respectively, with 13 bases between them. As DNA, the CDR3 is TGTGCCAGCAGCCAAAGGGCCGGGACAAAAGAGACCCAGTACTTC. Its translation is CASSQRAGTKETQYF.

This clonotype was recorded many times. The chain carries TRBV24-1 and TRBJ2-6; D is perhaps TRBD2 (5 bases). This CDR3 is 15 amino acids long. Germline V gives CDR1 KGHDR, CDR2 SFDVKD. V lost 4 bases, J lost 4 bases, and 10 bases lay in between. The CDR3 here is CATSDVRAGANVLTF. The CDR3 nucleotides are TGTGCCACCAGTGACGTGAGGGCCGGGGCCAACGTCCTGACTTTC.

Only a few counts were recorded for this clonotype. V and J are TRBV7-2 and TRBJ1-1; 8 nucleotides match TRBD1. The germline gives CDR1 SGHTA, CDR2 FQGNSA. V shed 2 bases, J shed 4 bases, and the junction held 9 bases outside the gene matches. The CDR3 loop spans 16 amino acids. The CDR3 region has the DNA TGTGCCAGCAGCTTACCCACAGGGGGTGGGACCACTGAAGCTTTCTTT. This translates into CASSLPTGGGTTEAFF.

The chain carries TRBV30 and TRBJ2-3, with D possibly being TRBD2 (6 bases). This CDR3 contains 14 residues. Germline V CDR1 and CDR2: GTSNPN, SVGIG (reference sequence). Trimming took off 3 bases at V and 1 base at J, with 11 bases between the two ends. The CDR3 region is CAWSGSPGTDTQYF. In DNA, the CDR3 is TGTGCCTGGAGCGGGAGCCCCGGCACAGATACGCAGTATTTT.

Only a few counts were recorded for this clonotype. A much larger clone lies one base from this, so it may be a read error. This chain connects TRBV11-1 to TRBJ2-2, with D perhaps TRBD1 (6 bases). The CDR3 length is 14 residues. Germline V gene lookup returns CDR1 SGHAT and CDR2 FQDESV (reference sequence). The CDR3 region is CASRGHRDTRELFF. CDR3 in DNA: TGTGCCAGCAGGGGGCATAGGGACACCCGGGAGCTGTTTTTT.

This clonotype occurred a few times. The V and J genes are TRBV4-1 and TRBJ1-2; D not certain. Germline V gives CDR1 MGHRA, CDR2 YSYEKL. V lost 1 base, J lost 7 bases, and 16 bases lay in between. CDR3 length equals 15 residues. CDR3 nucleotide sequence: TGCGCCAGCAGCCAAGTGTTAAGGTTAGACGGTGGCTACACCTTC. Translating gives CASSQVLRLDGGYTF.

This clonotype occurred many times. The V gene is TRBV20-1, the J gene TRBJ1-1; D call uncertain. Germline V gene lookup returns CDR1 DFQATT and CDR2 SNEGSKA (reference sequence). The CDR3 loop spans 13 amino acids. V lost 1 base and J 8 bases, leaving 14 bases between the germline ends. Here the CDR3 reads CSARVGPVGEAFF. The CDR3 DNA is TGCAGTGCTAGAGTCGGACCCGTGGGGGAAGCTTTCTTT.

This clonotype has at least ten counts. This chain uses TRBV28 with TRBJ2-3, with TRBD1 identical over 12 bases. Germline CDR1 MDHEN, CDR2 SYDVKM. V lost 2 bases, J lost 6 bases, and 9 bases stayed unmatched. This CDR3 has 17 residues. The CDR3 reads CASSLLTGTGGLDTQYF. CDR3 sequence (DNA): TGTGCCAGCAGTTTACTTACCGGGACAGGGGGCTTGGATACGCAGTATTTT.

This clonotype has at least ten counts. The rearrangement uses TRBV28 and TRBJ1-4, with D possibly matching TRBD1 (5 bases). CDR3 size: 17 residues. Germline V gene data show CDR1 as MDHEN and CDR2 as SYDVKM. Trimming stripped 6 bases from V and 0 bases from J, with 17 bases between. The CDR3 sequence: CASSRLTEYATNEKLFF. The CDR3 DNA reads TGTGCCAGCAGCCGGCTGACAGAATACGCAACTAATGAAAAACTGTTTTTT.

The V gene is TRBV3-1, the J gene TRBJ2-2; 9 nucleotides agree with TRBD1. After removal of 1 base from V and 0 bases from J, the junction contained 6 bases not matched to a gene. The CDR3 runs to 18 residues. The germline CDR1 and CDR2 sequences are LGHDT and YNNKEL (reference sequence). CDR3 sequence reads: CASSQAWTGAANTGELFF. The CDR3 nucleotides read TGTGCCAGCAGCCAAGCTTGGACAGGGGCCGCGAACACCGGGGAGCTGTTTTTT.

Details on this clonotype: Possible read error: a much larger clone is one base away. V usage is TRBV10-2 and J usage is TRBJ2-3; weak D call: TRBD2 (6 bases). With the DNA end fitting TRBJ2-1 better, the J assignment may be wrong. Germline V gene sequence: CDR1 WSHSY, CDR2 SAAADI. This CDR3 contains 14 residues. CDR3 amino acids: CASRETRPPYEQFF. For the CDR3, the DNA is TGCGCCAGCAGGGAGACTAGACCTCCCTACGAGCAGTTCTTC.

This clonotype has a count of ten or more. The CDR3 nucleotides are TGTGCCAGCAGTCCCGAGACAGGGGAGCCCGAGCAGTACTTC. This codes for CASSPETGEPEQYF. The V call is TRBV28, the J call TRBJ2-7, with 8 nucleotides matching TRBD1. Germline-derived CDR1 and CDR2 are MDHEN and SYDVKM. The CDR3 consists of 14 residues. V shed 5 bases, J shed 6 bases, and the junction held 9 bases outside the gene matches.

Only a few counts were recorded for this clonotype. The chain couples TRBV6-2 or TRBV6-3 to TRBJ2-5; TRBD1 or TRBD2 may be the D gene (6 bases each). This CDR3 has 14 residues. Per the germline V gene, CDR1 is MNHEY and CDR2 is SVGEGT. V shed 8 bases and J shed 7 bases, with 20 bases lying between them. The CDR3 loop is CASGTVGGSATQYF. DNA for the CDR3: TGTGCCAGCGGTACGGTAGGGGGGTCAGCGACCCAGTACTTC.

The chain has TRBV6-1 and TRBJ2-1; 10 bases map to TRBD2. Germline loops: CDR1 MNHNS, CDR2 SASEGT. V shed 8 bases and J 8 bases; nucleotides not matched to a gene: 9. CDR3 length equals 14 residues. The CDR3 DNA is TGTGCCAGCTTTGGGACTAGCGTTTTCCATGAGCAGTTCTTC. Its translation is CASFGTSVFHEQFF.

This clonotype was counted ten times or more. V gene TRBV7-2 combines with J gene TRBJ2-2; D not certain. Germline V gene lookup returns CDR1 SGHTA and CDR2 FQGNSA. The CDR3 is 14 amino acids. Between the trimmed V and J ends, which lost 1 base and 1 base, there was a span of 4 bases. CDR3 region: CASSLDWNTGELFF. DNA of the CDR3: TGTGCCAGCAGCTTAGACTGGAACACCGGGGAGCTGTTTTTT.

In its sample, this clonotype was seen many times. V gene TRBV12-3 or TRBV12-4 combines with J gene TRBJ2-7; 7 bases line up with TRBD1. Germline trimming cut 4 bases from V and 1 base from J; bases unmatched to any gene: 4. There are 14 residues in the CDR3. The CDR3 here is CASSYRGASYEQYF. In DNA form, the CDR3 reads TGTGCCAGCAGTTACAGGGGAGCGTCCTACGAGCAGTACTTC.

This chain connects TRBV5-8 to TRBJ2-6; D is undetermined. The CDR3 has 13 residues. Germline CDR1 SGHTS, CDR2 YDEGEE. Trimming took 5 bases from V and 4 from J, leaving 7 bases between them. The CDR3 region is CASRLYGANVLTF. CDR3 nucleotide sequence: TGTGCCAGCAGGTTGTACGGGGCCAACGTCCTGACTTTC.

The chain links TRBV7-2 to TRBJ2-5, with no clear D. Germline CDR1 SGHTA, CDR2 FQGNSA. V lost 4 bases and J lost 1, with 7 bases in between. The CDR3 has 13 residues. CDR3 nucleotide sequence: TGTGCCAGCAGCTCGTATTCCCAAGAGACCCAGTACTTC. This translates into CASSSYSQETQYF.

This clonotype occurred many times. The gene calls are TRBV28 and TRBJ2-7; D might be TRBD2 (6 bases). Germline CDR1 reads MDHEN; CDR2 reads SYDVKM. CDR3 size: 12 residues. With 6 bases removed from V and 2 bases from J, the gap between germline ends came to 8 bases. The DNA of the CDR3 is TGTGCCAGCAGGGAGGGAGCCTACGAGCAGTACTTC. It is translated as CASREGAYEQYF.

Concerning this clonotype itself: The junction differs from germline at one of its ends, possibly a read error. CDR3 coding DNA: TGTGTCAGCAGCCCCGAGGGTCGCAGCAATCAGCCCCAGCATTTT. Protein sequence: CVSSPEGRSNQPQHF. This chain joins TRBV9 and TRBJ1-5; D gene unclear. The CDR3 consists of 15 residues. The germline gives CDR1 SGDLS, CDR2 YYNGEE.

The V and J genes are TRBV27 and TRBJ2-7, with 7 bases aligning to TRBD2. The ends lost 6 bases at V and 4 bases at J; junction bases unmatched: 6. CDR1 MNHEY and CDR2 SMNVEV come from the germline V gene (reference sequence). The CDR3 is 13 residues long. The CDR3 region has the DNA TGTGCCAGCAGAGTTTCGGGGGGTTACGAGCAGTACTTC. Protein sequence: CASRVSGGYEQYF.

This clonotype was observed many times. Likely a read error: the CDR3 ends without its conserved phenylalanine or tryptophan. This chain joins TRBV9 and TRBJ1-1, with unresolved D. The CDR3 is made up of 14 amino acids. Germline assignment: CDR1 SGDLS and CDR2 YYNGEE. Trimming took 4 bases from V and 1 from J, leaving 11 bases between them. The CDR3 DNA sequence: TGTGCCAGCAGCCCTAAGAGAGGGAACACTGAAGCTTTCTCT. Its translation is CASSPKRGNTEAFS.

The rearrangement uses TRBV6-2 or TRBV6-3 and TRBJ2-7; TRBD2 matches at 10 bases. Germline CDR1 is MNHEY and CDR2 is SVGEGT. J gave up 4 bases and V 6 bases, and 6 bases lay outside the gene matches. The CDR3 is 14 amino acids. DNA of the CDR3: TGTGCCAGCAGGGCTAGCGGGAGAGAGTACGAGCAGTACTTC. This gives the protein CASRASGREYEQYF.